The 10 T cell receptor beta chains in this list originate from one sample, sequenced in a study of somatic mutations in cytotoxic T cells in rheumatoid arthritis. Sequencing was performed with immunoSEQ multiplex PCR; in TCRdb, only in-frame clones are kept and a portion is missing. The top ten clones hold around a third of a sample with some 11,000 clones, 65% to 80% of them seen once. Sequencing was carried out using CD8+ T cells sorted from blood. The source of these receptors is an adult with rheumatoid arthritis.

This clone has only one observation. The V and J genes are TRBV6-5 and TRBJ1-2, with D tentatively TRBD1 (5 bases). The CDR3 is 15 amino acids. Germline assignment: CDR1 MNHEY and CDR2 SVGAGI. Trimming took off 6 bases at V and 7 bases at J, with 21 bases between the two ends. The CDR3 DNA is TGTGCCAGCAGCAAGCTCGGGGGAAGTGGGATTGGCTACACCTTC. Translating it yields CASSKLGGSGIGYTF.

The CDR3 region has the DNA TGTGCTAGTGGTTTAGGGGATAGCAATCAGCCCCAGCATTTT. It translates to CASGLGDSNQPQHF. The chain is built from TRBV12-5 and TRBJ1-5; possible D gene TRBD1, 5 bases. Per germline, CDR1 LGHNT and CDR2 FRNRAP. The CDR3 is made up of 14 amino acids. Trimming took off 3 bases at V and 0 bases at J, with 6 bases between the two ends.

The chain combines TRBV5-1 with TRBJ1-2; D may be TRBD1 (5 bases). The germline CDR1 and CDR2 sequences are SGHRS and YFSETQ. The CDR3 totals 14 residues. Deletions cut 6 bases from V and 8 bases from J, with 20 bases between. The CDR3 DNA reads as TGCGCCAGCACCCCCGGAACCCCGGGGGAAGGCTACACCTTC. Its translation: CASTPGTPGEGYTF.

V and J are TRBV5-4 and TRBJ2-1; 14 nucleotides match TRBD2. This CDR3 is 15 amino acids long. The V gene end was trimmed by 4 bases and the J gene end by 9 bases; junction bases not matched to a gene: 6. Germline V CDR1 and CDR2: SGHNT, YYREEE (reference sequence). The CDR3 loop is CASSTPGLAGVEQFF. Here the CDR3 DNA reads TGTGCCAGCAGCACTCCGGGACTAGCGGGAGTTGAGCAGTTCTTC. Using reference TRBV5-4 and TRBJ2-1 for the parts outside the CDR3, the full variable domain is ETGVTQSPTHLIKTRGQQVTLRCSSQSGHNTVSWYQQALGQGPQFIFQYYREEENGRGNFPPRFSGLQFPNYSSELNVNALELDDSALYLCASSTPGLAGVEQFFGPGTRLTVL.

V and J are TRBV4-3 and TRBJ2-1, with D possibly called TRBD1 or TRBD2 (6 bases each). Trimming took 1 base from V and 2 from J, leaving 9 bases between them. The germline V gene has CDR1 LGHNA and CDR2 YSLEER. There are 15 residues in the CDR3. In nucleotides, the CDR3 is TGCGCCAGCAGCCAAGGGGGGGCCGCCTACAATGAGCAGTTCTTC. This encodes CASSQGGAAYNEQFF.

The chain is built from TRBV10-2 and TRBJ2-6, with D uncertain. V was pared by 4 bases and J by 4 bases, with 11 bases between. Germline values: CDR1 WSHSY, CDR2 SAAADI. The CDR3 has 15 amino acids. CDR3 amino acids: CASSVTTAGANVLTF. Here the CDR3 DNA reads TGCGCCAGCAGTGTAACTACCGCCGGGGCCAACGTCCTGACTTTC.

CDR3 nucleotide sequence: TGTGCCAGCAGCTTCACCATCCATGAGCAGTTCTTC. Protein product: CASSFTIHEQFF. The V and J genes are TRBV7-8 and TRBJ2-1; D remains ambiguous. This CDR3 is built from 12 residues. The V end was cut by 3 bases, the J end by 8 bases, with 8 bases between. The V gene's germline CDR1 is SGHVS and CDR2 FQNEAQ.

The chain employs TRBV7-8 and TRBJ2-1, with D unresolved. The V gene lost 2 bases and the J gene lost 0 bases, with 11 bases spanning the gap. Per germline, CDR1 SGHVS and CDR2 FQNEAQ. The CDR3 is made up of 16 amino acids. This CDR3 reads CASSLNLPSSYNEQFF. CDR3 nucleotides: TGTGCCAGCAGCTTAAATCTCCCCAGCTCCTACAATGAGCAGTTCTTC. The variable domain in full, completed from reference TRBV7-8 and TRBJ2-1, reads GAGVSQSPRYKVAKRGQDVALRCDPISGHVSLFWYQQALGQGPEFLTYFQNEAQLDKSGLPSDRFFAERPEGSVSTLKIQRTQQEDSAVYLCASSLNLPSSYNEQFFGPGTRLTVL.

This chain connects TRBV4-3 to TRBJ2-2, with D maybe TRBD2 (7 bases). There are 15 residues in the CDR3. V gave up 3 bases and J gave up 6 bases, with 14 bases separating them. Germline V gene sequence: CDR1 LGHNA, CDR2 YSLEER. The CDR3 spells CASSQAGAEAGELFF. The CDR3 DNA is TGCGCCAGCAGCCAGGCGGGGGCGGAAGCCGGGGAGCTGTTTTTT.

The chain combines TRBV7-8 with TRBJ2-2, with 12 positions matching TRBD2. The CDR3 is 16 residues long. The V and J ends lost 4 bases and 5 bases, in that order; junction bases with no gene match: 5. CDR1 and CDR2 from the germline V gene are SGHVS and FQNEAQ. The CDR3 here is CASSSGLAGTTGELFF. In nucleotides, the CDR3 is TGTGCCAGCAGCTCCGGACTAGCGGGGACGACCGGGGAGCTGTTTTTT.